This TCR beta chain was retrieved from a study of identical twins. This clonotype was counted ten times or more. What it recognizes is unknown. Study findings and constraints: In cord blood, abundant beta clonotypes had fewer insertions; memory showed no trend. Out-of-frame beta sequences exhibited a weaker degree of excess twin sharing.

Each cDNA held unique molecular identifiers, and template switching gave it a universal primer site. MiXCR was run by TCRdb on the 5' RACE reads, yielding one entry per CDR3 protein. In the table there are fewer than 650,000 distinct CDR3 sequences, approximately 10% of which are singletons. The CDR3 runs to 16 residues. CDR1 ENHRY and CDR2 SYGVKD come from the germline V gene. Trimming removed 5 bases from V and 2 bases from J; junction bases left unmatched: 8. The donor group consisted entirely of healthy Caucasians. The sample was also reused in another study, on yellow fever vaccine responses in identical twins.

The V and J genes are TRBV10-3 and TRBJ2-1; 8 nucleotides agree with TRBD2. The TCR originated in a woman in her late teens or twenties in good health. The specimen sequenced was PBMCs. The CDR3 sequence: CAISTPTSDTYNEQFF. The CDR3 DNA follows: TGTGCCATCAGTACCCCGACTAGCGACACCTACAATGAGCAGTTCTTC.